The text below deals with one T cell receptor beta chain. Its antigen is not identified. TCRdb re-called the multiplex PCR reads with MiXCR, one entry per CDR3 protein. The data hold 200,000 or so distinct CDR3 sequences, with around 33% observed a single time. The data belong to a study of breast tumors, draining lymph nodes, adjacent tissues. Trimming cost V 4 bases and J 10 bases; bases outside gene matches: 7. Germline CDR1 and CDR2: MNHNY and SVGAGI (reference sequence). CDR3 length: 14 residues. Notes on the study in general: Tumor T cell lymph node origin was a supported hypothesis, not proven.

The lymph nodes were axillary draining lymph nodes from breast cancer patients. The V call is TRBV6-6, the J call TRBJ1-6, with 7 positions matching TRBD1. The sequence derives from a female donor with breast cancer. Some clones in this sample may be carry-over from other donors' samples. Sequencing was done on a sample of axillary lymph node tissue. In DNA form, the CDR3 reads TGTGCCAGCAGTTCGGGACAGAGAGGCTCACCCCTCCACTTT. Amino acids: CASSSGQRGSPLHF.